The present T cell receptor (beta chain) was sequenced within a study of shared clonotypes between healthy human individuals. Findings and limits, study-wide: Shared clonotypes across all four donors exceeded non-shared ones in generation probability.

Method: immunoSEQ multiplex PCR; TCRdb's copy keeps in-frame clones and lacks some. The data contain millions of clones, 85% to 95% of them singletons. The germline CDR1 and CDR2 sequences are SEHNR and FQNEAQ (reference sequence). With 4 bases removed from V and 6 bases from J, the gap between germline ends came to 9 bases. This CDR3 has 13 amino acids. A note on this clone: Its specificity is not known.

The receptor's source is a man between 18 and 35 years old in good health. The chain joins TRBV7-9 to TRBJ2-2; unclear D gene. The sequencing input was naive CD4+ T cells sorted from blood. Subset denoted: CD45RA+ positively selected. The CDR3 protein is CASSSHSPGELFF. The CDR3 DNA sequence: TGTGCCAGCAGCTCCCACTCCCCCGGGGAGCTGTTTTTT.